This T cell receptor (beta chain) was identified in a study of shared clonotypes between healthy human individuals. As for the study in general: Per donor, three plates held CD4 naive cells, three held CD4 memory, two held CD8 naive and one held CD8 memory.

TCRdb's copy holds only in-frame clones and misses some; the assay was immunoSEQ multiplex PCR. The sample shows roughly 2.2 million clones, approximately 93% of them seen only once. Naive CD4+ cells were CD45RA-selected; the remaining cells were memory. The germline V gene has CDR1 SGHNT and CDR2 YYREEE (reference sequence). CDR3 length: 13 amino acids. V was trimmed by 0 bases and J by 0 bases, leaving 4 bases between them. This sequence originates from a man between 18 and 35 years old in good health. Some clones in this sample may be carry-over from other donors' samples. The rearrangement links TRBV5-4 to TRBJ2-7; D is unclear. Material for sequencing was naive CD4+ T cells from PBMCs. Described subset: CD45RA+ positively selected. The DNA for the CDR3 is TGTGCCAGCAGCTTGGACACCTCCTACGAGCAGTACTTC. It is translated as CASSLDTSYEQYF.